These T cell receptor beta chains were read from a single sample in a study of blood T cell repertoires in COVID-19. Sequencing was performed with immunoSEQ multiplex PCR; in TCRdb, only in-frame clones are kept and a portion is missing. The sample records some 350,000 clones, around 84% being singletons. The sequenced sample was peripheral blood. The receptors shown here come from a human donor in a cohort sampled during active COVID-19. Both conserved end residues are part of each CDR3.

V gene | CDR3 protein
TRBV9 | CASSLTTHPHAQYF
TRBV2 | CASNENGGTSGDTDTQYF
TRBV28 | CASSLLVGGFKNIQYF
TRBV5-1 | CASSLGQGVPDDFTDGYTF
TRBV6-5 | CASSTAEGNTIYF
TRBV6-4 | CASSALVGPNEKLFF
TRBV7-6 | CASSLMESYEQYF
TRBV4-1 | CASSPDHPEAEQYF
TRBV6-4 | CASSPYPSGGHNEQFF
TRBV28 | CASSFGGRADTQYF
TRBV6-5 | CASRRSLQETQYF
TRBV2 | CASSERFLGQVYEQYF
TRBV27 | CASTLSSPGGYGYTF
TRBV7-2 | CASSTLAREQFF
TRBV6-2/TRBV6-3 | CASSYSGPYEQYF
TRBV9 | CASSVRTSGSTDTQYF
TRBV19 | CASSGTGGAYEQYF
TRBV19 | CASSPRDYKNIQYF
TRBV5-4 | CASSLVPGRYGYTF
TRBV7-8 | CASRCLAGRVYGYTF
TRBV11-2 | CASSSPSGRADEQFF
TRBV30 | CAWRQGAQGYTF
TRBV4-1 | CASSQDWPGSSYEQYF
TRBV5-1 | CASSLYLAGGGETQYF
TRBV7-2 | CASSNGANYGYTF
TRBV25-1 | CASSDGTGRVEQYF
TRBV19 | CASSIDRTSPYEQYF
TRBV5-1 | CASQFGTPNTGELFF
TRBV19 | CASKGRVETGELFF
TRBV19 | CASSSRGFVAGGLFF
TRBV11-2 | CASSWTSAETQYF
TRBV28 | CASSLARLETQYF
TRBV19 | CATRTARNTEAFF
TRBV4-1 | CASSQDWPGETYEQYF
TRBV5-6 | CASSLEGLYYEQYF
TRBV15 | CATSRRREETQYF
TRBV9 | CASSPGLAGGKTGELFF
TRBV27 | CATNQGTGPTDTQYF
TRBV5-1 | CASSFGLNQETQYF
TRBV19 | CASSIGSGSHEQYF
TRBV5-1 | CASTRSSGEGEETQYF
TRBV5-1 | CASSLQGMAEAFF
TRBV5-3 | CARSSPPEQGPSGPYNSPLHF
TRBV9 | CASSPRDRGLVGGANVLTF
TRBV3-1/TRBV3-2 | CASSGQGSSSGANVLTF